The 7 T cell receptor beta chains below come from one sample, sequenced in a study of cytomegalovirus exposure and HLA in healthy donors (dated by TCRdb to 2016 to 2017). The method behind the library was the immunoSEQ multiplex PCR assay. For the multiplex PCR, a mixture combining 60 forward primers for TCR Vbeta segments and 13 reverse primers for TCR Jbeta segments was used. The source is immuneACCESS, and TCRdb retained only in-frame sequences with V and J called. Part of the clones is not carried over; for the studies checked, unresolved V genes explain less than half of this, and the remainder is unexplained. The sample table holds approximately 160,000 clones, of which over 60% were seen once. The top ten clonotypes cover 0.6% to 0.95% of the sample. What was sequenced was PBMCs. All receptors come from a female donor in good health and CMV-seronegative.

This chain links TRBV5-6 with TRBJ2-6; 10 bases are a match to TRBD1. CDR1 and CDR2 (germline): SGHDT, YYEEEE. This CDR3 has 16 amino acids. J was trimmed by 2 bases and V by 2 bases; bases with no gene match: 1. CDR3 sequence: CASSFGTGAGANVLTF. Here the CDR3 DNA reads TGTGCCAGCAGCTTCGGGACAGGGGCTGGGGCCAACGTCCTGACTTTC.

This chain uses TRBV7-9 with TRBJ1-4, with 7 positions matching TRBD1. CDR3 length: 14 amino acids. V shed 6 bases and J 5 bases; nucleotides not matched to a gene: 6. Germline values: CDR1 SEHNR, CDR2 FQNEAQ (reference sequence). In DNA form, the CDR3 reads TGTGCCAGCAGACTCGGGACAGACAATGAAAAACTGTTTTTT. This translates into CASRLGTDNEKLFF.

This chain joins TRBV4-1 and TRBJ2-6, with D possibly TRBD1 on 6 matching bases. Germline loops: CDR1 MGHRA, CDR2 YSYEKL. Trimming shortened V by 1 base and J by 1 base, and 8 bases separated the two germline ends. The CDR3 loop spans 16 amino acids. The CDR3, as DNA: TGCGCCAGCAGCCAAGTAGGGGGTTCTGGGGCCAACGTCCTGACTTTC. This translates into CASSQVGGSGANVLTF.

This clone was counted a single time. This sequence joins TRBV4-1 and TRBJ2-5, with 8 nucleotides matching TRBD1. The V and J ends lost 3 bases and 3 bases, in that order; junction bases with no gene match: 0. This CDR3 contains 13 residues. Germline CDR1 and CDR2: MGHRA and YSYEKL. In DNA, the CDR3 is TGCGCCAGCAGCCAGGGACAGGAAGAGACCCAGTACTTC. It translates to CASSQGQEETQYF.

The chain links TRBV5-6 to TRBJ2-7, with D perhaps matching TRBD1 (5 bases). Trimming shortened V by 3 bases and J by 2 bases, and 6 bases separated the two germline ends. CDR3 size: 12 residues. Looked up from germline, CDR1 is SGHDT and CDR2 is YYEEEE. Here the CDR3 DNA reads TGTGCCAGCAGCTCGACAGCCTACGAGCAGTACTTC. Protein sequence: CASSSTAYEQYF.

CDR3 loop: CASSQGRAGGQETQYF. The CDR3 nucleotides read TGTGCCAGCAGCCAAGGGCGCGCGGGAGGCCAAGAGACCCAGTACTTC. The rearrangement joins TRBV4-2 to TRBJ2-5; TRBD2 matches 8 bases. This CDR3 has 16 amino acids. The germline gives CDR1 LGHNA, CDR2 YNFKEQ. J was trimmed by 1 base and V by 1 base; bases with no gene match: 5.

The CDR3 reads CATSRDRPGFYEQYF. Here the CDR3 DNA reads TGTGCCACCAGCAGAGATCGGCCAGGGTTCTACGAGCAGTACTTC. The gene calls are TRBV15 and TRBJ2-7; possibly TRBD1 for D (5 bases). The CDR3 totals 15 residues. Germline CDR1 is LNHNV and CDR2 is YYDKDF (reference sequence). The ends were cut back, 0 bases at V and 3 bases at J, with 12 bases in the middle.